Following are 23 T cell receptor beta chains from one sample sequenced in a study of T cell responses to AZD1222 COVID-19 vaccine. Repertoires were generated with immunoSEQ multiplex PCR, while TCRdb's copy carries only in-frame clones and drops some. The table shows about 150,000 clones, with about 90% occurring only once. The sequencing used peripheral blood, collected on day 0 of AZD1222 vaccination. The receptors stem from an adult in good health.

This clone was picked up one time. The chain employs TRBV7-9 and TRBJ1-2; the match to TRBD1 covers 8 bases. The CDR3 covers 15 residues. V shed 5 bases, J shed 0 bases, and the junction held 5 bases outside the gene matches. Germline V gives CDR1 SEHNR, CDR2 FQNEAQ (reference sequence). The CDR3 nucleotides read TGTGCCAGCAGCCCCCGGACAGGGTCTAACTATGGCTACACCTTC. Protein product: CASSPRTGSNYGYTF.

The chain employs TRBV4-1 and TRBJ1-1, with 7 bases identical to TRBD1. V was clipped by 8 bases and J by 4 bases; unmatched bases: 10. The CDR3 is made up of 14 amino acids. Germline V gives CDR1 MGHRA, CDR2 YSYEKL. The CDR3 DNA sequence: TGCGCCAGCGGCTTAGACAGGGTGGGCACTGAAGCTTTCTTT. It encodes CASGLDRVGTEAFF.

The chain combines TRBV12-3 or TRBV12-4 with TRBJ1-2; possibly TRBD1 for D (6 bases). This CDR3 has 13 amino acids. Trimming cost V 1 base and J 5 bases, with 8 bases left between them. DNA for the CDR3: TGTGCCAGCAGTTTAGTAGGACAGTATGGCTACACCTTC. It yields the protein CASSLVGQYGYTF.

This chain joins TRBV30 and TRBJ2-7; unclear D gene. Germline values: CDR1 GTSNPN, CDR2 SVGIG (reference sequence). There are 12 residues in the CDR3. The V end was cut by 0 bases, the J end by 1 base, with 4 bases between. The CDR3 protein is CAWSVLSYEQYF. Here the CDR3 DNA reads TGTGCCTGGAGTGTACTGTCCTACGAGCAGTACTTC.

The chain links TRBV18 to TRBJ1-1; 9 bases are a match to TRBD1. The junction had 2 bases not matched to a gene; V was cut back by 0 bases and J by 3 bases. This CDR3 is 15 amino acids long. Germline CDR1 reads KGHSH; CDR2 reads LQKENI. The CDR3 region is CASSPPRQGDTEAFF. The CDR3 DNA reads TGTGCCAGCTCACCACCACGACAGGGGGACACTGAAGCTTTCTTT.

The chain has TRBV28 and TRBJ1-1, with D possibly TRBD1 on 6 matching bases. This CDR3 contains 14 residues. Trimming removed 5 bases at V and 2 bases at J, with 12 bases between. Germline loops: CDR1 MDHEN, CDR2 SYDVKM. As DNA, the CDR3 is TGTGCCAGCAGTCCCGGGACACTTAACACTGAAGCTTTCTTT. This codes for CASSPGTLNTEAFF.

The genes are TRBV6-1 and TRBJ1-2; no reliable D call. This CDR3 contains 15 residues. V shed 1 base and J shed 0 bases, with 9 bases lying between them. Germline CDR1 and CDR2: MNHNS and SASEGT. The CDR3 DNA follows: TGTGCCAGCAGTGAAGGTCAGACCCCTAACTATGGCTACACCTTC. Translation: CASSEGQTPNYGYTF.

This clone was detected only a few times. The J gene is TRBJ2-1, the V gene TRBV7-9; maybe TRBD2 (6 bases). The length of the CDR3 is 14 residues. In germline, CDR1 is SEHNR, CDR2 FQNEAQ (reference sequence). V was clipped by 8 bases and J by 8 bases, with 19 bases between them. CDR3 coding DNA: TGTGCCAGCGTCCGCGCGGGGCCCCTCCATGAGCAGTTCTTC. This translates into CASVRAGPLHEQFF.

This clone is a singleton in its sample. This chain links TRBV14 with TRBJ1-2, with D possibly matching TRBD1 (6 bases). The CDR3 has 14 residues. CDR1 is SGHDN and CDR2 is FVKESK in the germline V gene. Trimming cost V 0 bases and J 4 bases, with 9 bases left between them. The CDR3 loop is CASSQERTAYGYTF. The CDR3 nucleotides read TGTGCCAGCAGCCAAGAGAGGACAGCCTATGGCTACACCTTC.

For the CDR3, the DNA is TGTGCCAGCAGCACGACTAGCGGGAGGGCCGTAGATACGCAGTATTTT. It specifies CASSTTSGRAVDTQYF. The gene calls are TRBV7-2 and TRBJ2-3, with 14 bases fitting TRBD2. Germline values: CDR1 SGHTA, CDR2 FQGNSA. V lost 5 bases, J lost 5 bases, and 6 bases stayed unmatched. The CDR3 is 16 amino acids.

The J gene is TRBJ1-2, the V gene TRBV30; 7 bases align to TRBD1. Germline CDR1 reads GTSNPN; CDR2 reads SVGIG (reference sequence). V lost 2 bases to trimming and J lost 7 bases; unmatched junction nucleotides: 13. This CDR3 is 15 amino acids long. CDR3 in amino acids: CAWSRRTGSKSGYTF. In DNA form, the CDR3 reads TGTGCCTGGAGTAGGAGGACAGGTTCGAAATCTGGCTACACCTTC.

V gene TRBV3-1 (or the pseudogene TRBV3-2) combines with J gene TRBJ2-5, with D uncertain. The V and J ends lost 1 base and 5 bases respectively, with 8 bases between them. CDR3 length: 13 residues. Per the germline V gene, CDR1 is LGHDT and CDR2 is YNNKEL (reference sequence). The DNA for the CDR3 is TGTGCCAGCAGCCAAGTTCCCGGGGAGACCCAGTACTTC. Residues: CASSQVPGETQYF.

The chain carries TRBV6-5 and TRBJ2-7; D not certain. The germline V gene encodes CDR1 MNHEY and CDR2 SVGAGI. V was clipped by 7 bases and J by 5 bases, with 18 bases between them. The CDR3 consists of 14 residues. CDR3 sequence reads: CASKRALNWDEQYF. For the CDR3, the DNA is TGTGCCAGCAAGAGAGCCCTCAATTGGGACGAGCAGTACTTC.

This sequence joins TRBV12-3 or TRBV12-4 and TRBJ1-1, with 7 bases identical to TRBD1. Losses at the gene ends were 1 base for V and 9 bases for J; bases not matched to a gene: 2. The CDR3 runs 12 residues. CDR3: CASSLVGQKAFF. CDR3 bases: TGTGCCAGCAGTTTAGTGGGACAGAAAGCTTTCTTT.

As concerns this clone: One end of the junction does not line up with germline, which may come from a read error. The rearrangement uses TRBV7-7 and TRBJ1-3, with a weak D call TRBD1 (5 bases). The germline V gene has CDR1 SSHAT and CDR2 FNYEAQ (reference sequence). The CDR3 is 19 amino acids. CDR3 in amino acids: CASSLAAGRNFVGGNTIYF. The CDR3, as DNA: TGTGCTAGCAGCTTAGCGGCGGGACGGAATTTCGTGGGCGGAAACACCATATATTTT.

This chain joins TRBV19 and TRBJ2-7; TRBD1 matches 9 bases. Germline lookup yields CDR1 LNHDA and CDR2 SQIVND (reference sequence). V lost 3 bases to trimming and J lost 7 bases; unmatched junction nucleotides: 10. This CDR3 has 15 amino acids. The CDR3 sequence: CASSMPGQGLMEQYF. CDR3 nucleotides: TGTGCCAGTAGTATGCCGGGACAGGGTTTGATGGAGCAGTACTTC.

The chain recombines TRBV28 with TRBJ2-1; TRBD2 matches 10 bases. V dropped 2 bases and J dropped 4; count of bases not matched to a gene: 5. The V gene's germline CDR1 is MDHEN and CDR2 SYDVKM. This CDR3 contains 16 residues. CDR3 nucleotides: TGTGCCAGCAGTTTACCCCTAGCGGGAGCTTACAATGAGCAGTTCTTC. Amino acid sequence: CASSLPLAGAYNEQFF. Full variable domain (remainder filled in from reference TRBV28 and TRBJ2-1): DVKVTQSSRYLVKRTGEKVFLECVQDMDHENMFWYRQDPGLGLRLIYFSYDVKMKEKGDIPEGYSVSREKKERFSLILESASTNQTSMYLCASSLPLAGAYNEQFFGPGTRLTVL.

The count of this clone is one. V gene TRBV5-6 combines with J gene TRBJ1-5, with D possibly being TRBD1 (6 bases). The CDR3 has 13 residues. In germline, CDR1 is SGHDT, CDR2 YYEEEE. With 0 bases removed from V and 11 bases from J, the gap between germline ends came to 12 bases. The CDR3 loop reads CASSLARGEAQHF. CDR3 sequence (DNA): TGTGCCAGCAGCTTGGCCAGGGGAGAGGCCCAGCATTTT. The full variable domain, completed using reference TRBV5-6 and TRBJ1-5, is DAGVTQSPTHLIKTRGQQVTLRCSPKSGHDTVSWYQQALGQGPQFIFQYYEEEERQRGNFPDRFSGHQFPNYSSELNVNALLLGDSALYLCASSLARGEAQHFGDGTRLSIL.

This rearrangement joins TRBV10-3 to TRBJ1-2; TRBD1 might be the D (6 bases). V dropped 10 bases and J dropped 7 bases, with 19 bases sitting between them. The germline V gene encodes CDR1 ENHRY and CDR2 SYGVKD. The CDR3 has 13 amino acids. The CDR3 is CATHTGPDGGYTF. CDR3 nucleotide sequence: TGTGCCACACATACAGGGCCTGATGGTGGCTACACCTTC.

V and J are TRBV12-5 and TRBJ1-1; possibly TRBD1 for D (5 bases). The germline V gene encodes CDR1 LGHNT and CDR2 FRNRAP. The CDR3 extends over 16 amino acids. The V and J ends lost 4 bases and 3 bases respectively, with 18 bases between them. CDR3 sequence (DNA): TGTGCTAGTGGTTCTCGGACCGGGCTGGGGGACACTGAAGCTTTCTTT. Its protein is CASGSRTGLGDTEAFF.

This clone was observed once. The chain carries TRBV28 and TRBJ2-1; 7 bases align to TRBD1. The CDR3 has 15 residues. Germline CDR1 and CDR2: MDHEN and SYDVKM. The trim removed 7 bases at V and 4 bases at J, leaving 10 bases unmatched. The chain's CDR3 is CASTQDRIPYNEQFF. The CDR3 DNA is TGTGCCAGCACCCAGGACAGGATACCGTACAATGAGCAGTTCTTC.

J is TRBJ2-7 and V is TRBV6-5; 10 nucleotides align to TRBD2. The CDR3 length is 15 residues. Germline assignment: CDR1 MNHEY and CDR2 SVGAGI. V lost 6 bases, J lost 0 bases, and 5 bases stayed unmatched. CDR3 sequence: CASRPASGSSYEQYF. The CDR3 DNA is TGTGCCAGCAGACCTGCTAGCGGGAGCTCCTACGAGCAGTACTTC.

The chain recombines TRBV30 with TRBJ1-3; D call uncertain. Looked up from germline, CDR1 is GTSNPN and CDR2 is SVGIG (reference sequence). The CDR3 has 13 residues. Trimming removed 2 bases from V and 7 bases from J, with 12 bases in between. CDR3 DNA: TGTGCCTGGAGTTTGGGGATGGGGAACACCATATATTTT. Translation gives CAWSLGMGNTIYF.